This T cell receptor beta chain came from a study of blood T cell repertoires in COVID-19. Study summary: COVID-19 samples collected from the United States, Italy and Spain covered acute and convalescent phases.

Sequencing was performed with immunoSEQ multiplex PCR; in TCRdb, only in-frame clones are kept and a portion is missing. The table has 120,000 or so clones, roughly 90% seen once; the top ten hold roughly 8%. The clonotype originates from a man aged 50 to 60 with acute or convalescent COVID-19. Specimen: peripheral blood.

CDR3 bases: TGTGCCAGCAGCTTAGGGTTTAGCGAGACCAATGAGCAGTTCTTC. Protein sequence: CASSLGFSETNEQFF. The chain links TRBV7-2 to TRBJ2-1; D perhaps matches TRBD2 (5 bases). This CDR3 spans 15 amino acids. In germline, CDR1 is SGHTA, CDR2 FQGNSA. Trimming left V 1 base short and J 6 bases short, with 13 bases between.